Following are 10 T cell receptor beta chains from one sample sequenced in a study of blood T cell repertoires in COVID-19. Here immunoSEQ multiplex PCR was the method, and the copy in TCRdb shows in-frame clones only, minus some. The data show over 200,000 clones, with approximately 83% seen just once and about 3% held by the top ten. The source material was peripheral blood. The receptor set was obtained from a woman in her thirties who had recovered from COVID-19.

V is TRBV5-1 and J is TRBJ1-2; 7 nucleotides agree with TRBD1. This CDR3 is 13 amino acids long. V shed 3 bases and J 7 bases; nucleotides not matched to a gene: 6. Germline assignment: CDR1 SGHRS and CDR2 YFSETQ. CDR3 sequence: CASSSDRVAGYTF. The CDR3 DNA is TGCGCCAGCAGCTCAGACAGGGTAGCTGGCTACACCTTC.

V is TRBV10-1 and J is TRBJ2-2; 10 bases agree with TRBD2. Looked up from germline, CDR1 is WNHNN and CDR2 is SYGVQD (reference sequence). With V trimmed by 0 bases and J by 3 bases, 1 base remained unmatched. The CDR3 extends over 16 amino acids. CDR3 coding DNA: TGCGCCAGCAGTGAGTCAACTAGCGGGGACACCGGGGAGCTGTTTTTT. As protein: CASSESTSGDTGELFF.

CDR3 region: CASSVRDYNEQFF. The CDR3, as DNA: TGTGCCAGCAGCGTCAGGGATTACAATGAGCAGTTCTTC. The J gene is TRBJ2-1, the V gene TRBV9, with D tentatively TRBD1 (5 bases). Trimming pared 2 bases from V and 4 bases from J, leaving 7 bases between. Germline CDR1 SGDLS, CDR2 YYNGEE. This CDR3 comprises 13 residues.

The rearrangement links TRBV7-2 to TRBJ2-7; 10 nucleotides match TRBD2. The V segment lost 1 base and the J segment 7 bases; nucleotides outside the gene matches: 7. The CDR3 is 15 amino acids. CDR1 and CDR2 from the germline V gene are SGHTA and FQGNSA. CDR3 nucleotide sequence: TGTGCCAGCAGCTTAGATACTAGCGGGGCTCGTGAGCAGTACTTC. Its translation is CASSLDTSGAREQYF.

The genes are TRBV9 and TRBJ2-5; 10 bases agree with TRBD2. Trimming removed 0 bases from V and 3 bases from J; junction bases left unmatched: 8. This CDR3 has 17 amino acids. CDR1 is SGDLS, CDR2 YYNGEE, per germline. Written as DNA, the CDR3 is TGTGCCAGCAGCGTAGATCCTAGCGGGGGCGTAGAAGAGACCCAGTACTTC. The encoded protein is CASSVDPSGGVEETQYF.

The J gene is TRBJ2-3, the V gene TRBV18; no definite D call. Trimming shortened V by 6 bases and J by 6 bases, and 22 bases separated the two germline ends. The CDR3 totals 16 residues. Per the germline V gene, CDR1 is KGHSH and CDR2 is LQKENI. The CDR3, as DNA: TGTGCCAGCTCCCCGCTGAGGAGACCTTCGAGTGATACGCAGTATTTT. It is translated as CASSPLRRPSSDTQYF. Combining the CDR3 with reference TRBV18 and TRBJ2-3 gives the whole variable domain NAGVMQNPRHLVRRRGQEARLRCSPMKGHSHVYWYRQLPEEGLKFMVYLQKENIIDESGMPKERFSAEFPKEGPSILRIQQVVRGDSAAYFCASSPLRRPSSDTQYFGPGTRLTVL.

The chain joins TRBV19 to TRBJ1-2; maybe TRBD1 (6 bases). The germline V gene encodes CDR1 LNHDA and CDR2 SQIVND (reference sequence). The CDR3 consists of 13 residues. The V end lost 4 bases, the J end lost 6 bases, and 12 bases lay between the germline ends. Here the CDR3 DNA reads TGTGCCAGTAGTAGTTCCCAGGGGAATGGCTACACCTTC. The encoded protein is CASSSSQGNGYTF.

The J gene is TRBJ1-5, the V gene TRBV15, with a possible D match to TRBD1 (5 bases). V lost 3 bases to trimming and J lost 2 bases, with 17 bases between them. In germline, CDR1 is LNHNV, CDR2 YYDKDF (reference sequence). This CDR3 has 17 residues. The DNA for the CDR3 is TGTGCCACCAGCAGGGTAATCGACAGTTATGGCAATCAGCCCCAGCATTTT. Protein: CATSRVIDSYGNQPQHF.

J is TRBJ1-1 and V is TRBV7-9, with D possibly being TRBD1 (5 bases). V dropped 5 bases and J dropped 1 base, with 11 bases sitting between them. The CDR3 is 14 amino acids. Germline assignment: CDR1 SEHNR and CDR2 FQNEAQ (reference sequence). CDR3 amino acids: CASSLTVSNTEAFF. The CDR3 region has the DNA TGTGCCAGCAGCCTGACAGTCTCGAACACTGAAGCTTTCTTT.

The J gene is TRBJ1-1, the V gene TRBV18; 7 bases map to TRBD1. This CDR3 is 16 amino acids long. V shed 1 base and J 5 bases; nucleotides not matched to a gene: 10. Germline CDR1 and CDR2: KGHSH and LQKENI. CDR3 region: CASSPRAQGVGTEAFF. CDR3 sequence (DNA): TGTGCCAGCTCACCACGAGCTCAGGGGGTTGGAACTGAAGCTTTCTTT.